This TCR beta chain was identified during a study of breast tumors, draining lymph nodes, adjacent tissues. Overall study results and limits: Luminal-like breast cancer showed significantly higher tumor–nontumor repertoire similarity than basal-like. That most tumor T cells come from lymph nodes remained unproven. Findings are consistent with lymph node origin and intratumoral expansion of most tumor T cells. Tumor repertoires ranked between lymph nodes and nontumor tissue in diversity, with V and J gene preferences.

Axillary draining lymph nodes of breast cancer patients supplied the node samples. MiXCR, applied by TCRdb to the multiplex PCR reads, yields one record per CDR3 protein. The sample lists around 230,000 distinct CDR3 sequences, 30% to 35% seen once, with 3% to 4% in the top ten. Comment on this clonotype: Its target is unknown.

The CDR3 has 13 residues. Germline-derived CDR1 and CDR2 are MNHNY and SVGAGI (reference sequence). The V end lost 0 bases, the J end lost 6 bases, and 7 bases lay between the germline ends. Input material: axillary lymph node tissue. This receptor was obtained from a female donor with breast cancer. Some clones in this sample may be carry-over from other donors' samples. The chain couples TRBV6-6 to TRBJ2-3; D ambiguous. The CDR3 is CASSYSNGDTQYF. The CDR3 nucleotides read TGTGCCAGCAGTTACTCGAACGGCGATACGCAGTATTTT.